These 17 T cell receptor beta chains share one sample of origin, sequenced in a study of T cell responses to AZD1222 COVID-19 vaccine. Only in-frame clones appear in the TCRdb table, and some are missing; sequencing was by immunoSEQ multiplex PCR. This sample has about 79,000 clones, with about 80% found just once. The sample in question was peripheral blood, obtained 28 days after the second AZD1222 dose. Receptors were obtained from an adult who received the AZD1222 COVID-19 vaccine.

The gene calls are TRBV29-1 and TRBJ1-1; no definite D call. This CDR3 comprises 15 residues. From germline, CDR1 is SQVTM and CDR2 ANQGSEA. Trimming stripped 2 bases from V and 2 bases from J, with 15 bases between. CDR3 DNA: TGCAGCGTTGAACCGTTGGCGGGAGAAAACACTGAAGCTTTCTTT. This codes for CSVEPLAGENTEAFF.

This clone showed up just a few times. The V gene is TRBV19, the J gene TRBJ2-7; TRBD2 aligns across 13 bases. The junction had 9 bases not matched to a gene; V was cut back by 7 bases and J by 0 bases. The CDR3 contains 17 residues. Germline V gene sequence: CDR1 LNHDA, CDR2 SQIVND (reference sequence). DNA for the CDR3: TGTGCCAGTACTCGGACTAGCGGGGGCTGGAGCTCCTACGAGCAGTACTTC. It specifies CASTRTSGGWSSYEQYF.

The V call is TRBV7-8, the J call TRBJ2-7; D remains unclear. V lost 5 bases and J lost 7, with 9 bases in between. Germline-derived CDR1 and CDR2 are SGHVS and FQNEAQ. CDR3 length: 11 amino acids. The CDR3, as DNA: TGTGCCAGCAGCCGCGGCTGGGAGCAGTACTTC. It codes for CASSRGWEQYF.

The chain couples TRBV6-5 to TRBJ2-7; 7 nucleotides line up with TRBD2. V was clipped by 5 bases and J by 5 bases; unmatched bases: 3. The CDR3 contains 12 residues. Germline V lookup: CDR1 MNHEY, CDR2 SVGAGI. The CDR3: CASSHGGDEQYF. The CDR3 region has the DNA TGTGCCAGCAGTCATGGGGGGGACGAGCAGTACTTC.

The gene calls are TRBV6-2 or TRBV6-3 and TRBJ1-1, with unresolved D. Trimming shortened V by 4 bases and J by 2 bases, and 8 bases separated the two germline ends. The CDR3 spans 13 residues. CDR1 and CDR2 from the germline V gene are MNHEY and SVGEGT. The CDR3 DNA is TGTGCCAGCAGTTCCTACAGAAACACTGAAGCTTTCTTT. Translating gives CASSSYRNTEAFF.

Regarding this clone: This sample includes further DNA sequences coding for the same CDR3. This rearrangement joins TRBV4-3 to TRBJ2-2; 10 nucleotides agree with TRBD2. The V segment lost 2 bases and the J segment 3 bases; nucleotides outside the gene matches: 3. From germline, CDR1 is LGHNA and CDR2 YSLEER. The CDR3 length is 16 residues. The CDR3 sequence: CASSQNLAGDTGELFF. In DNA, the CDR3 is TGCGCCAGCAGCCAAAATCTAGCGGGAGACACCGGGGAGCTGTTTTTT.

The chain combines TRBV4-1 with TRBJ2-1, with 10 bases that match TRBD2. Germline-derived CDR1 and CDR2 are MGHRA and YSYEKL. The ends lost 0 bases at V and 7 bases at J; junction bases unmatched: 9. The CDR3 covers 17 residues. CDR3 DNA: TGCGCCAGCAGCCAAGACCAGCGGGAGGGCCGTGTTAATGAGCAGTTCTTC. This encodes CASSQDQREGRVNEQFF.

This clone was detected only a few times. The chain uses TRBV6-2 or TRBV6-3 and TRBJ2-1; TRBD1 matches 10 bases. Trimming took 5 bases from V and 4 from J; bases not matched to a gene: 8. Germline lookup yields CDR1 MNHEY and CDR2 SVGEGT. CDR3 size: 16 residues. CDR3 nucleotide sequence: TGTGCCAGCAGTCGGAAACGGACAGGGGGGTACAATGAGCAGTTCTTC. Protein sequence: CASSRKRTGGYNEQFF.

This clone is a singleton in its sample. The V gene is TRBV15, the J gene TRBJ2-3, with 8 positions matching TRBD2. Germline values: CDR1 LNHNV, CDR2 YYDKDF (reference sequence). The length of the CDR3 is 16 residues. Trimming removed 1 base from V and 1 base from J; junction bases left unmatched: 4. CDR3 sequence reads: CATSRVAGGGTDTQYF. The CDR3 DNA is TGTGCCACCAGCAGAGTGGCGGGAGGTGGCACAGATACGCAGTATTTT.

CDR3 DNA: TGTGCCTGGAACGCCCCAAACTACGAGCAGTACTTC. This translates into CAWNAPNYEQYF. V and J are TRBV30 and TRBJ2-7, with D hard to call. This CDR3 has 12 residues. Germline CDR1 is GTSNPN and CDR2 is SVGIG (reference sequence). V shed 4 bases and J shed 3 bases, with 10 bases lying between them.

The CDR3 coding sequence is TGTGCCAGCCAGACAGGGATCGATCGGACTAATGAAAAACTGTTTTTT. Translating gives CASQTGIDRTNEKLFF. This rearrangement joins TRBV5-4 to TRBJ1-4; 7 bases line up with TRBD1. The CDR3 covers 16 residues. Germline V gene data show CDR1 as SGHNT and CDR2 as YYREEE (reference sequence). V shed 7 bases, J shed 2 bases, and the junction held 11 bases outside the gene matches.

The V gene is TRBV3-1 (or the pseudogene TRBV3-2), the J gene TRBJ1-6, with TRBD1 matching 7 bases. The CDR3 is 17 residues long. Trimming removed 2 bases from V and 6 bases from J; junction bases left unmatched: 10. CDR1 is LGHDT, CDR2 YNNKEL, per germline (reference sequence). The CDR3 region is CASSQLTRGGANSPLHF. The CDR3 nucleotides are TGTGCCAGCAGCCAACTAACCAGGGGGGGGGCTAATTCACCCCTCCACTTT.

The chain employs TRBV7-2 and TRBJ1-4; TRBD1 might be the D (5 bases). The CDR3 totals 15 residues. V was cut by 2 bases and J by 4 bases, with 11 bases left in between. The germline V gene encodes CDR1 SGHTA and CDR2 FQGNSA. The DNA for the CDR3 is TGTGCCAGCAGCTTAAAGGGACGTAGTAATGAAAAACTGTTTTTT. As protein: CASSLKGRSNEKLFF. The whole variable domain, remainder taken from reference TRBV7-2 and TRBJ1-4, is GAGVSQSPSNKVTEKGKDVELRCDPISGHTALYWYRQSLGQGLEFLIYFQGNSAPDKSGLPSDRFSAERTGGSVSTLTIQRTQQEDSAVYLCASSLKGRSNEKLFFGSGTQLSVL.

The gene calls are TRBV6-6 and TRBJ2-2; D is undetermined. V was clipped by 0 bases and J by 13 bases, with 9 bases between them. Per germline, CDR1 MNHNY and CDR2 SVGAGI (reference sequence). This CDR3 region has 12 residues. CDR3: CASSYSQMGLFF. CDR3 bases: TGTGCCAGCAGTTACTCCCAGATGGGGCTGTTTTTT.

The CDR3 reads CASSGLEGRGGYNEQFF. CDR3 coding DNA: TGTGCCAGCAGCGGACTCGAGGGGAGAGGGGGATACAATGAGCAGTTCTTC. J is TRBJ2-1 and V is TRBV9; D perhaps matches TRBD1 (6 bases). The V end was cut by 3 bases, the J end by 4 bases, with 20 bases between. This CDR3 is built from 17 residues. Germline V gene sequence: CDR1 SGDLS, CDR2 YYNGEE.

This clone occurred a few times. The rearrangement links TRBV5-5 to TRBJ1-3, with 11 bases fitting TRBD1. The J segment lost 8 bases and the V segment lost 4 bases, leaving 5 bases of the junction unmatched. Germline-derived CDR1 and CDR2 are SGHKS and YYEKEE (reference sequence). The CDR3 runs 14 residues. The DNA of the CDR3 is TGTGCCAGCAGCCTCCGGGACAGGGGGGACACCATATATTTT. It translates to CASSLRDRGDTIYF.

The chain uses TRBV4-1 and TRBJ1-2; D remains unclear. The germline gives CDR1 MGHRA, CDR2 YSYEKL. V was trimmed by 4 bases and J by 7 bases, leaving 13 bases between them. This CDR3 region has 13 residues. In nucleotides, the CDR3 is TGCGCCAGCAGCCCTCAGTCCTGGGTTGGCTACACCTTC. Translating gives CASSPQSWVGYTF.